A selection of T cell receptor beta chains follows, all from one sample in a study of CD8 T cells in ankylosing spondylitis. TCRdb analysed the 5' RACE reads with MiXCR anew, one entry per CDR3 protein. The data show more than 100,000 distinct CDR3 sequences, approximately 17% seen once. Sequenced material: blood, either unsorted or a sorted T cell fraction (not recorded which). The receptor set was obtained from a male donor with ankylosing spondylitis. CDR3s include the opening cysteine and the closing phenylalanine or tryptophan. D genes are given only for firm matches. Only some rows state a clone size, as once, few, many or a class for expanded clones.

j_gene	abundance	v_gene	d_gene	CDR3nt	CDR3aa
TRBJ1-1	NA	TRBV6-2/TRBV6-3	NA	TGTGCCAGCAGTTATAATTCACGAACTGAAGCTTTCTTT	CASSYNSRTEAFF
TRBJ2-4	NA	TRBV7-9	NA	TGTGCCAGCAGCCCCCCGGTGGTACCTGGAAACTTC	CASSPPVVPGNF
TRBJ1-1	many	TRBV6-5	NA	TGTGCCAGCAGTTATAGGCAGGGTAACACTGAAGCTTTCTTT	CASSYRQGNTEAFF
TRBJ2-1	few	TRBV11-2	NA	TGTGCCAGCAGCTCTACCAGTTGGGGGATATTCTTC	CASSSTSWGIFF
TRBJ2-2	many	TRBV15	NA	TGTGCCACCAGTGAGACCGGGGAGCTGTTTTTT	CATSETGELFF
TRBJ2-6	NA	TRBV11-1	NA	TGTGCCAGCAGGTTACTAGAGACAGCCAGCTCTGGGGCCAACGTCCTGACTTTC	CASRLLETASSGANVLTF
TRBJ1-4	few	TRBV27	NA	TGTGCCAGCAGTGAGTGGGATTCGTCCGAAAAACTGTTTTTT	CASSEWDSSEKLFF
TRBJ2-5	NA	TRBV27	NA	TGTGCCAGCAGTCCGGGACCCCGGGGTGGGACCCAGTACTTC	CASSPGPRGGTQYF
TRBJ2-1	few	TRBV27	NA	TGTGCCAGCAGTTTTGACCCGCTCCCCAATGAGCAGTTCTTC	CASSFDPLPNEQFF
TRBJ1-4	few	TRBV2	NA	TGTGCCAGCAGTGAGGACATGCGGGGTGAAAAACTGTTTTTT	CASSEDMRGEKLFF
TRBJ2-7	NA	TRBV7-9	TRBD1	TGTGCCAGCAGCCTGACAGGGTGGCTCGACGAGCAGTACTTC	CASSLTGWLDEQYF